This entry features one TCR beta chain sequence. Its antigen is unknown. The junction departs from the called germline gene at one end, perhaps through a read error. Of the isolated RNA, all was reverse transcribed, and so the sequenced material was expressed TCRB transcripts. Data came from immunoSEQ multiplex PCR; TCRdb stores just in-frame clones and leaves some out. Of over 150,000 clones in the sample, 7.5% to 9.5% are singletons; the top ten hold around 0.56%. The CDR3 is 13 amino acids. CDR1 ENHRY and CDR2 SYGVKD come from the germline V gene. Populations isolated by sorting all had purity greater than 95%. The data belong to a study of beta chain features in type 1 diabetes. Study results and limitations: The naive, central memory and Treg TCRB repertoires of patients appeared to be more similar to one another than those of healthy donors. Patients and controls would share equally any PCR tilt toward shorter templates. In every one of the four CD4+ subsets, TCRB CDR3s were moderately but significantly shorter in Type 1 diabetes patients. In cDNA sequencing, cells with high TCR expression could be over-represented.

The clonotype originates from a woman younger than 30 with type 1 diabetes. The J gene is TRBJ2-2, the V gene TRBV10-3; unclear D gene. The source material was central memory CD4+ T cells from blood. The CDR3 sequence: CATSTPNTGELFF. CDR3 bases: TGTGCCACCAGTACACCGAACACCGGGGAGCTGTTTTTT.